This T cell receptor (beta chain) was documented in a study of blood T cell repertoires in COVID-19. CDR1 is SNHLY and CDR2 is FYNNEI in the germline V gene. The CDR3 totals 14 residues. The V segment lost 4 bases and the J segment 12 bases; nucleotides outside the gene matches: 14. The protocol was immunoSEQ multiplex PCR, while the TCRdb copy is restricted to in-frame clones and leaves out a portion. The table lists about 68,000 clones, 75% to 80% of them singletons, with about 6% in the top ten. The sequencing input was peripheral blood. V is TRBV2 and J is TRBJ1-1, with 7 bases matching TRBD1. This receptor was obtained from an older woman with acute or convalescent COVID-19. The CDR3 nucleotides are TGTGCCAGCAGTGCCTTCCTATTGGGACAGATAACTTTCTTT. Translated: CASSAFLLGQITFF.